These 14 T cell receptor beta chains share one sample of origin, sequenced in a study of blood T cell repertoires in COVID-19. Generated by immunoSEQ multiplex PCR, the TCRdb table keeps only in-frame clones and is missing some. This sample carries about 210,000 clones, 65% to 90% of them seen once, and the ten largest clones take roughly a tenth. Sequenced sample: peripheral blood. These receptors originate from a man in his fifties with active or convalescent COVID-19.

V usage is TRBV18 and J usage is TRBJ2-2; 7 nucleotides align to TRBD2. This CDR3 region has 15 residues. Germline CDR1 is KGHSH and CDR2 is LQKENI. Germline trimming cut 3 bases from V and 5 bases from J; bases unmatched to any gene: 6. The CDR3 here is CASSPAAGRTGELFF. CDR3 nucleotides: TGTGCCAGCTCACCCGCGGCCGGGAGGACCGGGGAGCTGTTTTTT.

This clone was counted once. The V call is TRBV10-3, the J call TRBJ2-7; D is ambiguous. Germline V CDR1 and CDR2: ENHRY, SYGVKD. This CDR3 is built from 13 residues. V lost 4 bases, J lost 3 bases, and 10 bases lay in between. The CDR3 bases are TGTGCCATCAGTGGCGAACTAAACTACGAGCAGTACTTC. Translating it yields CAISGELNYEQYF.

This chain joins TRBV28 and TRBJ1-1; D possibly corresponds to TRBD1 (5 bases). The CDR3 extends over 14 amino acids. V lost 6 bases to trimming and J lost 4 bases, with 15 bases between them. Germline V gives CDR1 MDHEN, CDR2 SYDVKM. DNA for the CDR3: TGTGCCAGCAGCAACCGGGGGACTGGCACTGAAGCTTTCTTT. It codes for CASSNRGTGTEAFF. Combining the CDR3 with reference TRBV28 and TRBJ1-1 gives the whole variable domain DVKVTQSSRYLVKRTGEKVFLECVQDMDHENMFWYRQDPGLGLRLIYFSYDVKMKEKGDIPEGYSVSREKKERFSLILESASTNQTSMYLCASSNRGTGTEAFFGQGTRLTVV.

CDR3 nucleotides: TGTGCCACCAGCAGAGACGCACTAGTGCTGTACTTC. As protein: CATSRDALVLYF. V usage is TRBV15 and J usage is TRBJ2-7, with a weak D call TRBD2 (5 bases). CDR1 and CDR2 (germline): LNHNV, YYDKDF (reference sequence). This CDR3 comprises 12 residues. With 0 bases removed from V and 12 bases from J, the gap between germline ends came to 12 bases.

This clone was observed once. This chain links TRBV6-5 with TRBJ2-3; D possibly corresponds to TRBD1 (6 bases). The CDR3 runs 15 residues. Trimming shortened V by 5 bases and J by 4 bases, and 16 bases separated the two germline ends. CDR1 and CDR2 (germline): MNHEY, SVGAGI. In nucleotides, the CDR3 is TGTGCCAGCAGTCCGGGACACGGCGTTGCAGATACGCAGTATTTT. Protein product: CASSPGHGVADTQYF.

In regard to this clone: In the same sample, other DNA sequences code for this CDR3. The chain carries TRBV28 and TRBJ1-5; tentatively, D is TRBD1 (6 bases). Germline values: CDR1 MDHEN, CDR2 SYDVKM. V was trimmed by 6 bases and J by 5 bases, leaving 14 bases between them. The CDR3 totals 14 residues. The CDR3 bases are TGTGCCAGCAGCCCCGGGCAGGGGCATCAGCCCCAGCATTTT. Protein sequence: CASSPGQGHQPQHF. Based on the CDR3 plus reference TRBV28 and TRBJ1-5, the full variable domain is DVKVTQSSRYLVKRTGEKVFLECVQDMDHENMFWYRQDPGLGLRLIYFSYDVKMKEKGDIPEGYSVSREKKERFSLILESASTNQTSMYLCASSPGQGHQPQHFGDGTRLSIL.

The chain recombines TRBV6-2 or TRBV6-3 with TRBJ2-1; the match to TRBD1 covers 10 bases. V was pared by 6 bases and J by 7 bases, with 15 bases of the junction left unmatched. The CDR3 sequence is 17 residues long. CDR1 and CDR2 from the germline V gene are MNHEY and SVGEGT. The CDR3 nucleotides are TGTGCCAGCAGCCCACTACCGGGACAGGGGAGGTTGAATGAGCAGTTCTTC. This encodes CASSPLPGQGRLNEQFF.

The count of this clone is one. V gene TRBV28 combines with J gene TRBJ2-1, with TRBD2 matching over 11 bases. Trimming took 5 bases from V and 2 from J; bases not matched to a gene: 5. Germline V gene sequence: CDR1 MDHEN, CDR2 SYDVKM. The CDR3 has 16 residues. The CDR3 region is CASSIRGLAAYNEQFF. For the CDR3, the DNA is TGTGCCAGCAGTATTAGGGGACTAGCGGCCTACAATGAGCAGTTCTTC.

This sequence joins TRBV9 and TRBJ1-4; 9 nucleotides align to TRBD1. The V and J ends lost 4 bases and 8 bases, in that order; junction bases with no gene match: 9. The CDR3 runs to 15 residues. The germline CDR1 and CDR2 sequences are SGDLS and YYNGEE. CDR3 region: CASSPGGQGWEKLFF. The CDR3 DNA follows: TGTGCCAGCAGCCCAGGGGGACAGGGATGGGAAAAACTGTTTTTT.

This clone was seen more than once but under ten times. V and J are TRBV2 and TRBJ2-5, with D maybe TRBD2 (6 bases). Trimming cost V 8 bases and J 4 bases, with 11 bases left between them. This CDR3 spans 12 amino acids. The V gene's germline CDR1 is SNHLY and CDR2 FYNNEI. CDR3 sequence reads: CASVGTAETQYF. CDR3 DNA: TGTGCCAGCGTTGGGACTGCAGAGACCCAGTACTTC.

DNA for the CDR3: TGTGCCAGTAGTATATTGTCGGGGGGGCAGGAGACCCAGTACTTC. Amino acid sequence: CASSILSGGQETQYF. The chain employs TRBV19 and TRBJ2-5, with 8 bases identical to TRBD2. The CDR3 runs to 15 residues. The trim removed 2 bases at V and 5 bases at J, leaving 7 bases unmatched. CDR1 is LNHDA and CDR2 is SQIVND in the germline V gene (reference sequence).

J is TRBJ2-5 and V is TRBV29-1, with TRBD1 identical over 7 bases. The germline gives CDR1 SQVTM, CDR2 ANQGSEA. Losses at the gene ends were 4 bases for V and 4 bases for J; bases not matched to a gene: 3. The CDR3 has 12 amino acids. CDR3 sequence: CSVGQGGETQYF. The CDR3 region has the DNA TGCAGCGTTGGACAGGGTGGAGAGACCCAGTACTTC.

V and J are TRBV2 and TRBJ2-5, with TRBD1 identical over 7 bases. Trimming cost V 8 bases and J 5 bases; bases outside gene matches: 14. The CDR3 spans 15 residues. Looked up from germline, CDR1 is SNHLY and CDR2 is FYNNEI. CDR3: CASGGGQAAPETQYF. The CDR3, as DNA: TGTGCCAGCGGGGGTGGACAGGCAGCTCCTGAGACCCAGTACTTC. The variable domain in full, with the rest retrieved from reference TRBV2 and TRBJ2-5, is EPEVTQTPSHQVTQMGQEVILRCVPISNHLYFYWYRQILGQKVEFLVSFYNNEISEKSEIFDDQFSVERPDGSNFTLKIRSTKLEDSAMYFCASGGGQAAPETQYFGPGTRLLVL.

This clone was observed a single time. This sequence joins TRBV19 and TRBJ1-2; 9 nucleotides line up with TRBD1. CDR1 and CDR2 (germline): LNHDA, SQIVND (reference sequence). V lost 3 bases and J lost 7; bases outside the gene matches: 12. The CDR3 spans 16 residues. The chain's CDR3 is CASSIWTGVDSSGYTF. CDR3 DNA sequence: TGTGCCAGTAGTATCTGGACAGGGGTGGACTCTTCTGGCTACACCTTC.